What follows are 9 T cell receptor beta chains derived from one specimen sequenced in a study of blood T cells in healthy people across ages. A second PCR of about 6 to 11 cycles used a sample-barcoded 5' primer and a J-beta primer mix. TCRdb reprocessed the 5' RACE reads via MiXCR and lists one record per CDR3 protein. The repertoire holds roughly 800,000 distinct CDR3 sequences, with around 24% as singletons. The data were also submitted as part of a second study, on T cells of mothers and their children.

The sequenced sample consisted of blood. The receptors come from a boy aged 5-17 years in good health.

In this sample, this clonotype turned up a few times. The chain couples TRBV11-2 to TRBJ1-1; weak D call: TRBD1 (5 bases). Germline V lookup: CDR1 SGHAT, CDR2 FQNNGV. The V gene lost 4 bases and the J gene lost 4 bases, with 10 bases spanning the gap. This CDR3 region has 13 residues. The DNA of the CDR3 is TGTGCCAGCAGCTATCAGGGAGTCACTGAAGCTTTCTTT. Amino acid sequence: CASSYQGVTEAFF. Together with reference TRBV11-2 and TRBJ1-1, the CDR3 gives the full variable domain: EAGVAQSPRYKIIEKRQSVAFWCNPISGHATLYWYQQILGQGPKLLIQFQNNGVVDDSQLPKDRFSAERLKGVDSTLKIQPAKLEDSAVYLCASSYQGVTEAFFGQGTRLTVV.

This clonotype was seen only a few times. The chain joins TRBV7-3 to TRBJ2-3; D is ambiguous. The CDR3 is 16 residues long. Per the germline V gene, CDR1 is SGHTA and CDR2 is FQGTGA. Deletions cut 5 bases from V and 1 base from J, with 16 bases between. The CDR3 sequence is CASSPIDARGTDTQYF. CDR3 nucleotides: TGTGCCAGCAGCCCCATAGACGCCCGAGGCACAGATACGCAGTATTTT.

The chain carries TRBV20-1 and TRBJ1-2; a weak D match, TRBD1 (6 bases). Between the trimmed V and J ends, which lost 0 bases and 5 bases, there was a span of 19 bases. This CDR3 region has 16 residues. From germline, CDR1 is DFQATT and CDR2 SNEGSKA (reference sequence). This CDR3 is CSARERGGRPLYGYTF. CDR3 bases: TGCAGTGCTAGAGAAAGAGGGGGAAGACCACTATATGGCTACACCTTC.

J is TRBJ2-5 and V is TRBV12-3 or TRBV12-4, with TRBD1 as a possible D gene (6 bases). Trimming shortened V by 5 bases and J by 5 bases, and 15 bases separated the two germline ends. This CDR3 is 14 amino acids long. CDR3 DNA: TGTGCCAGCAGTCCGCGACAGGCCCCCGAGACCCAGTACTTC. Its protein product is CASSPRQAPETQYF.

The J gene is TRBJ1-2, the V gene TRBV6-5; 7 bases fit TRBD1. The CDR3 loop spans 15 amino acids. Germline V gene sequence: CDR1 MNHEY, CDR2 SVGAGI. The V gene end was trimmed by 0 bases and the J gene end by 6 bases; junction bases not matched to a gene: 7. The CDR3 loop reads CASSYSIGTDNGYTF. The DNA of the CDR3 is TGTGCCAGCAGTTACTCGATAGGGACAGACAATGGCTACACCTTC.

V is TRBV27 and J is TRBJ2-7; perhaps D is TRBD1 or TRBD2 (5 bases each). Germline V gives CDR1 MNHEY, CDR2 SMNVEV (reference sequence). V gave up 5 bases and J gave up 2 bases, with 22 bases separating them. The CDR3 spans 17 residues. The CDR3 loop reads CASSLPPGTSAPYEQYF. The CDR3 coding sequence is TGTGCCAGCAGTCTACCACCCGGGACCTCGGCTCCCTACGAGCAGTACTTC.

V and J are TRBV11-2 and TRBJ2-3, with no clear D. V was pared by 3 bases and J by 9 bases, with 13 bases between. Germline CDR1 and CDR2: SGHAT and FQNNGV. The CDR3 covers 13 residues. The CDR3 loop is CASSFLRVRTQYF. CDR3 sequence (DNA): TGTGCCAGCAGCTTTCTAAGGGTTAGGACGCAGTATTTT. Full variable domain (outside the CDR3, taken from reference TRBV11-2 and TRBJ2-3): EAGVAQSPRYKIIEKRQSVAFWCNPISGHATLYWYQQILGQGPKLLIQFQNNGVVDDSQLPKDRFSAERLKGVDSTLKIQPAKLEDSAVYLCASSFLRVRTQYFGPGTRLTVL.

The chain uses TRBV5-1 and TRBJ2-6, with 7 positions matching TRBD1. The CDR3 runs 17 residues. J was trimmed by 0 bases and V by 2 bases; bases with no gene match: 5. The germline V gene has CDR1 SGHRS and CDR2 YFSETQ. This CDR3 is CASSFRTGRSGANVLTF. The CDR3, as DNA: TGCGCCAGCAGCTTCCGGACAGGACGCTCTGGGGCCAACGTCCTGACTTTC.

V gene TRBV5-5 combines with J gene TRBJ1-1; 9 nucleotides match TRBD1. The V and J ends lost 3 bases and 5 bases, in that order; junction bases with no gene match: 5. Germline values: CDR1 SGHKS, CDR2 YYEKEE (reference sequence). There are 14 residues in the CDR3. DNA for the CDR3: TGTGCCAGCAGCTCTCCCGGACAGGGGACTGAAGCTTTCTTT. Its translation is CASSSPGQGTEAFF.